This is a list of T cell receptor beta chains from one sample in a study of cytomegalovirus exposure and HLA in healthy donors. Some clones are missing from TCRdb's copy, which holds only in-frame ones; the method was immunoSEQ multiplex PCR. The table records more than 55,000 clones, roughly nine tenths of them present only once. The sequenced sample was PBMCs. The receptor source for this set is a woman under 30 in good health and CMV-seronegative. Each CDR3 is given with its conserved first and last residue. The D gene is left open where the match is weak. Not every row has a clone size; where given, it reads once, few, many or a size class.

. | . | TRBJ2-7 | TRBV9 | TGTGCCAGCAGCCCCCGGGGAAATCCCTTCTACGAGCAGTACTTC | CASSPRGNPFYEQYF
. | once | TRBJ2-5 | TRBV7-9 | TGTGCCAGCAGCCTAGGTTCGGGGGGCGCAGAGACCCAGTACTTC | CASSLGSGGAETQYF
. | . | TRBJ1-2 | TRBV28 | TGTGCCAGCAGTTTTACAGGAGACAACACCTTC | CASSFTGDNTF
TRBD2 | . | TRBJ2-1 | TRBV6-5 | TGTGCCAAATCTAGCGGGAGGAAAGATGAGCAGTTCTTC | CAKSSGRKDEQFF
. | . | TRBJ2-3 | TRBV2 | TGTGCCAGCACTCTAGTATCGTTGATGGATACGCAGTATTTT | CASTLVSLMDTQYF
TRBD1 | . | TRBJ2-2 | TRBV15 | TGTGCCACCAGCAGAGATCACAGGGGGAACACCGGGGAGCTGTTTTTT | CATSRDHRGNTGELFF
. | . | TRBJ1-5 | TRBV11-2 | TGTGCCAGCAGCTTAGATGCCGGGTTTCAGCCCCAGCATTTT | CASSLDAGFQPQHF
TRBD2 | . | TRBJ2-7 | TRBV13 | TGTGCCAGCAGCTTAAACAGGCTAGCGGGAGGGCCTCCCTACGAGCAGTACTTC | CASSLNRLAGGPPYEQYF
. | . | TRBJ1-2 | TRBV13 | TGTGCCAGCAGCGGGCAGGGTAATGGCTACACCTTC | CASSGQGNGYTF
TRBD1 | few | TRBJ2-1 | TRBV19 | TGTGCCAGTAGTATATGGGCTCAGGGGGTTTATGAGCAGTTCTTC | CASSIWAQGVYEQFF
TRBD2 | . | TRBJ2-7 | TRBV18 | TGTGCCAGCTCACCATCTGGGACTACCTACGAGCAGTACTTC | CASSPSGTTYEQYF
. | once | TRBJ2-5 | TRBV5-4 | TGTGCCAGCAGCCAGTGGGCCTTATCGCAAGAGACCCAGTACTTC | CASSQWALSQETQYF
TRBD1 | few | TRBJ1-2 | TRBV4-1 | TGCGCCAGCAGCCACTCGGGACAGGGGGAGGATGGCTACACCTTC | CASSHSGQGEDGYTF
TRBD2 | . | TRBJ2-3 | TRBV29-1 | TGCAGCGTTGAAAGACTAGCGGGGGGTTCAGATACGCAGTATTTT | CSVERLAGGSDTQYF
TRBD2 | . | TRBJ2-5 | TRBV5-1 | TGCGCCAGCCGGGGGGACGGATTGGTTGAGACCCAGTACTTC | CASRGDGLVETQYF
TRBD1 | . | TRBJ2-7 | TRBV10-3 | TGTGCCATCAGTTCGTCGACAGGGACCTACGAGCAGTACTTC | CAISSSTGTYEQYF
TRBD1 | . | TRBJ1-2 | TRBV10-3 | TGTGCCATCAGGGGTACAGGGGTTGGCTACACCTTC | CAIRGTGVGYTF
TRBD2 | . | TRBJ2-1 | TRBV9 | TGTGCCAGCAGCTTAAGGAGCGGGGGAAGGAATGAGCAGTTCTTC | CASSLRSGGRNEQFF
TRBD2 | . | TRBJ2-1 | TRBV11-1 | TGTGCCAGCAGCTTTGGACTAGTTTCCTTCAATGAGCAGTTCTTC | CASSFGLVSFNEQFF
. | . | TRBJ2-7 | TRBV11-3 | TGTGCCAGCAGCTTAAGCAGGGTCGACGAGCAGTACTTC | CASSLSRVDEQYF
. | . | TRBJ1-5 | TRBV27 | TGTGCCAGCAGTTTAAATGAAGGGAGGTTGCAGCCCCAGCATTTT | CASSLNEGRLQPQHF
TRBD1 | . | TRBJ2-7 | TRBV4-1 | TGCGCCAGCAGCCAAGGGGGACAGGGGGCCTACGAGCAGTACTTC | CASSQGGQGAYEQYF
. | . | TRBJ2-7 | TRBV11-2 | TGTGCCAGCAGCTTTGGAAGAGGCTACGAGCAGTACTTC | CASSFGRGYEQYF
. | . | TRBJ2-2 | TRBV27 | TGTGCCAGCAGTCCCCAGGACTTTCTGAACACCGGGGAGCTGTTTTTT | CASSPQDFLNTGELFF
. | . | TRBJ2-7 | TRBV29-1 | TGCAGCGTTGACGGTGGGCGGGGTTACGAGCAGTACTTC | CSVDGGRGYEQYF
. | . | TRBJ1-2 | TRBV19 | TGTGCCAGTAGTCCAGGACTCCTTCTCGGTAACTATGGCTACACCTTC | CASSPGLLLGNYGYTF
. | . | TRBJ1-2 | TRBV19 | TGTGCCAGTACAGTTGGAGCTAACTATGGCTACACCTTC | CASTVGANYGYTF
. | . | TRBJ2-3 | TRBV4-2 | TGTGCCAGCAGCCAACTGGGAAGGGGTACGCAGTATTTT | CASSQLGRGTQYF
. | . | TRBJ1-4 | TRBV30 | TGTGCCTGGAGTGTACTAAGGACGGTCAGGGGAGAAAAACTGTTTTTT | CAWSVLRTVRGEKLFF
TRBD1 | . | TRBJ2-6 | TRBV10-3 | TGTGCCATCAATACCGGGACAGGGAGGGCCAACGTCCTGACTTTC | CAINTGTGRANVLTF
TRBD2 | few | TRBJ2-1 | TRBV27 | TGTGCCAGCAGTGGAGTGCGGGGGGGAGCAAGAGAGCAGTTCTTC | CASSGVRGGAREQFF
. | . | TRBJ2-7 | TRBV29-1 | TGCAGCGTTGAAGATGACAGTTCCTACGAGCAGTACTTC | CSVEDDSSYEQYF
. | once | TRBJ2-7 | TRBV9 | TGTGCCAGCAGTTTTTCTCCGACTCCTATGTACGAGCAGTACTTC | CASSFSPTPMYEQYF
TRBD2 | . | TRBJ2-2 | TRBV4-2 | TGTGCCAGCAGCCAACCAGAGGGGACTAGCGGGAGGGCAACCGGGGAGCTGTTTTTT | CASSQPEGTSGRATGELFF
TRBD2 | . | TRBJ2-7 | TRBV27 | TGTGCCAGCAGTTTATTTGCTAGCGGGAACTACGAGCAGTACTTC | CASSLFASGNYEQYF
. | . | TRBJ2-2 | TRBV19 | TGTGCCAGTAGTATAAAACAGAGGACAGGGGAGCTGTTTTTT | CASSIKQRTGELFF
. | . | TRBJ1-5 | TRBV6-1 | TGTGCCAGCAGTGAAAGGAGCGGGGGGGGGAGCAATCAGCCCCAGCATTTT | CASSERSGGGSNQPQHF
TRBD2 | . | TRBJ2-5 | TRBV7-9 | TGTGCCAGCAGCTTAGCAGCGGGGGGGCCACCCTCGTACTTC | CASSLAAGGPPSYF
. | . | TRBJ1-4 | TRBV6-6 | TGTGCCAGCAGTTATACAGGGTCGGGTAATGAAAAACTGTTTTTT | CASSYTGSGNEKLFF
TRBD1 | . | TRBJ2-7 | TRBV6-6 | TGTGCCAGCAGTTCGGACAGGTTGGGTGAGCAGTACTTC | CASSSDRLGEQYF
TRBD2 | . | TRBJ2-7 | TRBV5-1 | TGCGCCAGCAGCTTGTCCGGGCTAGCGGACCGCTCCTACGAGCAGTACTTC | CASSLSGLADRSYEQYF
TRBD2 | . | TRBJ2-5 | TRBV6-6 | TGTGCCAGCAAAGCGCGGGGGGAGACCCAGTACTTC | CASKARGETQYF
. | . | TRBJ2-3 | TRBV29-1 | TGCAGCGTTGTTTGGTCTCAGGCAGATACGCAGTATTTT | CSVVWSQADTQYF
TRBD1 | . | TRBJ1-4 | TRBV2 | TGTGCCAGCAGAGAGACACAGGGGGCCGCTAATGAAAAACTGTTTTTT | CASRETQGAANEKLFF
. | . | TRBJ1-5 | TRBV12-1 | TGTGCCAGCAGCTTTGGGCCCCCGACAGGGGAAATGTATAGGAATCAGCCCCAGCATTTT | CASSFGPPTGEMYRNQPQHF
. | once | TRBJ1-2 | TRBV29-1 | TGCAGCGTTGAGGGCCCGGGCAGGGGCCTTGACTATGGCTACACCTTC | CSVEGPGRGLDYGYTF
TRBD1 | . | TRBJ2-5 | TRBV19 | TGTGCCAGTAGTGGACAGGGAGGAGAGACCCAGTACTTC | CASSGQGGETQYF
. | . | TRBJ1-2 | TRBV11-2 | TGTGCCAGCAGCCTGGCGGGGAGGGGCTACACCTTC | CASSLAGRGYTF
. | . | TRBJ2-7 | TRBV5-3 | TGTGCCAGAAGCCCCGACGAGCAGTACTTC | CARSPDEQYF
. | once | TRBJ2-5 | TRBV10-3 | TGTGCCATCAGTGATACTAGGACCCAAGAGACCCAGTACTTC | CAISDTRTQETQYF
TRBD2 | once | TRBJ2-7 | TRBV7-2 | TGTGCCAGCAGCAAGGGACTAGCGGCCTACGAGCAGTACTTC | CASSKGLAAYEQYF
. | few | TRBJ2-7 | TRBV7-9 | TGTGCCAGCAGCTATGTTGGCGGGCGGAGCTCCTACGAGCAGTACTTC | CASSYVGGRSSYEQYF
TRBD1 | few | TRBJ1-5 | TRBV7-8 | TGTGCCAGCAGCACGGACAGGAGGGGCAATCAGCCCCAGCATTTT | CASSTDRRGNQPQHF
TRBD2 | once | TRBJ2-3 | TRBV4-1 | TGCGCCAGCAGCCAAGCCGGACTAGCCCCAGATACGCAGTATTTT | CASSQAGLAPDTQYF
TRBD1 | . | TRBJ1-1 | TRBV10-3 | TGTGCCATCAGTGGAGGGGGCGAGAACACTGAAGCTTTCTTT | CAISGGGENTEAFF
. | . | TRBJ1-5 | TRBV16 | TGTGCCAGCAGCCAATTATCATCCGAGGGGCCCCAGCATTTT | CASSQLSSEGPQHF
. | few | TRBJ1-1 | TRBV5-1 | TGCGCCAGCAGCGCGTGGGATCAGGGTAACACTGAAGCTTTCTTT | CASSAWDQGNTEAFF
TRBD2 | . | TRBJ2-3 | TRBV11-2 | TGTGCCAGCAGACAAACTAGCGGGGGGGGCACAGATACGCAGTATTTT | CASRQTSGGGTDTQYF
TRBD1 | . | TRBJ2-3 | TRBV5-1 | TGCGCCAGCAGCTCCGGACAGGGACCTTACACAGATACGCAGTATTTT | CASSSGQGPYTDTQYF